This passage covers 2 T cell receptor beta chains from one sample sequenced in a study of beta chain features in type 1 diabetes. The sequenced template was cDNA made from the entire isolated RNA. Clones were sequenced by immunoSEQ multiplex PCR, and TCRdb holds only the in-frame ones, with some missing. The table lists over 350,000 clones, around 15% of them singletons. The sequencing sample was made of naive CD4+ T cells from blood. The receptors here all came from a woman in her late teens or twenties in good health.

V gene TRBV7-3 combines with J gene TRBJ2-1; 14 bases agree with TRBD2. The germline V gene has CDR1 SGHTA and CDR2 FQGTGA. CDR3 length: 16 amino acids. The trim removed 5 bases at V and 7 bases at J, leaving 7 bases unmatched. The CDR3, as DNA: TGTGCCAGCAGCCTAAGGGGACTAGCGGGAGTTAATGAGCAGTTCTTC. Translated: CASSLRGLAGVNEQFF.

This clone was counted only a few times. The chain is built from TRBV30 and TRBJ2-7; perhaps TRBD1 as D (6 bases). The germline V gene encodes CDR1 GTSNPN and CDR2 SVGIG (reference sequence). The CDR3 consists of 14 residues. V was clipped by 0 bases and J by 2 bases, with 11 bases between them. CDR3: CAWSVVRGTYEQYF. The CDR3 nucleotides are TGTGCCTGGAGTGTTGTAAGGGGGACCTACGAGCAGTACTTC.